Here is one T cell receptor beta chain with its context. Its antigen is still unknown. Regarding time point: new active TB diagnosis, blood taken before or within 7 days of starting treatment. Confirmation came from sputum smear and/or culture positivity for M. tuberculosis. Measured with immunoSEQ multiplex PCR; TCRdb has only the in-frame clones, and not every one. This table has about 34,000 clones, 85% to 95% appearing once. CDR1 is MGHRA, CDR2 YSYEKL, per germline. There are 15 residues in the CDR3. The V gene lost 1 base and the J gene lost 3 bases, with 13 bases spanning the gap. The data originate from a study of T cells in tuberculosis. Study-wide background: In South Africa, adults with active tuberculosis were compared with IGRA-negative and latently infected IGRA-positive adolescents.

Study-wide points: Active tuberculosis patients had shorter CDR3-alpha; the beta difference was nonsignificant. Active tuberculosis TCR-alpha repertoires lay closer to GMM-specific TCRs than IGRA-negative controls, suggesting clonal expansion.

The chain has TRBV4-1 and TRBJ2-7; weak D call: TRBD2 (5 bases). The clonotype comes from an adult with tuberculosis. The sample here was PBMCs, taken at tuberculosis diagnosis. Here the CDR3 reads CASSQGEGTIYEQYV. Written as DNA, the CDR3 is TGCGCCAGCAGCCAAGGTGAGGGTACGATCTACGAGCAGTACGTC.